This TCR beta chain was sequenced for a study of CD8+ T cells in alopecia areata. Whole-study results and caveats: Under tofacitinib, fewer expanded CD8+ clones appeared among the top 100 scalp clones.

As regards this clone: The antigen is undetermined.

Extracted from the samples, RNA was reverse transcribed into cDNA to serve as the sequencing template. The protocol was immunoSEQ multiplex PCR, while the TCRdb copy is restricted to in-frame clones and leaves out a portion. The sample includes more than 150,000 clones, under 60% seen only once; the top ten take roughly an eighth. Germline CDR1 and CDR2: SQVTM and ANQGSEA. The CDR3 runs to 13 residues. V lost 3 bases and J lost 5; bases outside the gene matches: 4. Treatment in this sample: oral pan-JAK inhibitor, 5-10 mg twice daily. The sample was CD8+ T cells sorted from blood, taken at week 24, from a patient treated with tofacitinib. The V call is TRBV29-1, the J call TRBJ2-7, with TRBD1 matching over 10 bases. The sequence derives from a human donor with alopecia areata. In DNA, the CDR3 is TGCAGCGTTGATTTGGGACAGGGGAACGAGCAGTACTTC. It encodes CSVDLGQGNEQYF.